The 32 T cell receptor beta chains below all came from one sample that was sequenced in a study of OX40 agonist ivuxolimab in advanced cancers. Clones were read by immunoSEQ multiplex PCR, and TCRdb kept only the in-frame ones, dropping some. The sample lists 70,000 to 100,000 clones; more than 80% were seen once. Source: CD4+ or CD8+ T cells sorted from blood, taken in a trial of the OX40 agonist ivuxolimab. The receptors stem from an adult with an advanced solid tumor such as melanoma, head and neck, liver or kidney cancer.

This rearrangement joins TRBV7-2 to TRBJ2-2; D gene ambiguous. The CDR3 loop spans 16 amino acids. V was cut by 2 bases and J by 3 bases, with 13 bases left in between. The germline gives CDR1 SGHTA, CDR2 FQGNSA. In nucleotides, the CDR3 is TGTGCCAGCAGCTTAAACATTGGGCAGCACACCGGGGAGCTGTTTTTT. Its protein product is CASSLNIGQHTGELFF. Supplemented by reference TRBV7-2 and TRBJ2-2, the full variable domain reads GAGVSQSPSNKVTEKGKDVELRCDPISGHTALYWYRQSLGQGLEFLIYFQGNSAPDKSGLPSDRFSAERTGGSVSTLTIQRTQQEDSAVYLCASSLNIGQHTGELFFGEGSRLTVL.

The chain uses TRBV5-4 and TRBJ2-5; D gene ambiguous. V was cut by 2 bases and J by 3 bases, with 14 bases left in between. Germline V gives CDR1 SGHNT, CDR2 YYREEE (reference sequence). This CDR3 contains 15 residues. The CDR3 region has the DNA TGTGCCAGCAGCTTCCTCCTTTCCAGCAAAGAGACCCAGTACTTC. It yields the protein CASSFLLSSKETQYF.

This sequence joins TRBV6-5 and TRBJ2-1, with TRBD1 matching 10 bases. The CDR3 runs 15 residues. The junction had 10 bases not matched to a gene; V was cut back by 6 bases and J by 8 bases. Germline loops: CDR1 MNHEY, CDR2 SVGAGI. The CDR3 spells CASRGAGTGEHEQFF. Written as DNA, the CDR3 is TGTGCCAGCAGAGGGGCCGGGACAGGGGAACATGAGCAGTTCTTC.

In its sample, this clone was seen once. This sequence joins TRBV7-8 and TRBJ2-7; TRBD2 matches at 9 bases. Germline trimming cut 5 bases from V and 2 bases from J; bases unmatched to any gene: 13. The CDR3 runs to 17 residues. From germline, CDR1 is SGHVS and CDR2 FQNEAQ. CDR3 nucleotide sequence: TGTGCCAGCAGCCCCAACACATTAGCGGGAGTTGCCTACGAGCAGTACTTC. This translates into CASSPNTLAGVAYEQYF.

This CDR3 is CASSQGTSAAWGDNEQFF. DNA for the CDR3: TGCGCCAGCAGCCAAGGGACTAGCGCGGCGTGGGGGGACAATGAGCAGTTCTTC. The chain is built from TRBV4-1 and TRBJ2-1, with 9 positions matching TRBD2. Germline V CDR1 and CDR2: MGHRA, YSYEKL. The CDR3 has 18 amino acids. V shed 1 base, J shed 5 bases, and the junction held 12 bases outside the gene matches.

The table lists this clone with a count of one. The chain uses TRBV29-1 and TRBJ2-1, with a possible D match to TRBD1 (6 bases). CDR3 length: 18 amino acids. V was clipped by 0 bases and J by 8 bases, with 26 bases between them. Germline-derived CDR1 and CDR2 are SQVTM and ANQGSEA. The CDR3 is CSVEERTGHRAGDDEQFF. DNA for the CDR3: TGCAGCGTTGAAGAGAGAACAGGGCACAGGGCAGGAGACGATGAGCAGTTCTTC.

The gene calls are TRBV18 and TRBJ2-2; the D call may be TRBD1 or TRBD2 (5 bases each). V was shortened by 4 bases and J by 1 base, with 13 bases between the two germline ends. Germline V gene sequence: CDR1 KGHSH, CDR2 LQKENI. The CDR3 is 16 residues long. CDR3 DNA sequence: TGTGCCAGCTCACTCCCGGGGACGAAGAACACCGGGGAGCTGTTTTTT. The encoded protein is CASSLPGTKNTGELFF. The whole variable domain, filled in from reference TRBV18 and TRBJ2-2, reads NAGVMQNPRHLVRRRGQEARLRCSPMKGHSHVYWYRQLPEEGLKFMVYLQKENIIDESGMPKERFSAEFPKEGPSILRIQQVVRGDSAAYFCASSLPGTKNTGELFFGEGSRLTVL.

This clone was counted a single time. The CDR3 region is CASSFTGTAYYNEQFF. The CDR3 region has the DNA TGTGCCAGCAGCTTCACCGGGACAGCCTATTACAATGAGCAGTTCTTC. The V and J genes are TRBV11-2 and TRBJ2-1, with TRBD1 matching over 7 bases. Germline values: CDR1 SGHAT, CDR2 FQNNGV. The trim removed 3 bases at V and 4 bases at J, leaving 9 bases unmatched. The CDR3 has 16 amino acids.

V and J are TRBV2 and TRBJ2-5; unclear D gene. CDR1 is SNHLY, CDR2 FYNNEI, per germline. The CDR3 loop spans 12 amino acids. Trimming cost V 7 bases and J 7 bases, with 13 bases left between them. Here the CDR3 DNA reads TGTGCCAGCACAATGATGTCCGGGACCCAGTACTTC. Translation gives CASTMMSGTQYF.

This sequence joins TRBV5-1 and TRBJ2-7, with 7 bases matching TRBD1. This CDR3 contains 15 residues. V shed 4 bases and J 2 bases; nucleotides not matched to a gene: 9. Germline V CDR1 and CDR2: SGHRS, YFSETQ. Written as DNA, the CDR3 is TGCGCCAGCAGCCGCTGGGACAGCGTAACCTACGAGCAGTACTTC. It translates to CASSRWDSVTYEQYF.

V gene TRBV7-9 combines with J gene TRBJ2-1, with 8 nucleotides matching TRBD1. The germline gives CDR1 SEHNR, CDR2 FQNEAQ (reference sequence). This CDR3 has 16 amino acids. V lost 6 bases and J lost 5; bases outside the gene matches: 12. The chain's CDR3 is CASSSTRTGTHNEQFF. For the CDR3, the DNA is TGTGCCAGCAGTTCCACTAGGACAGGGACCCACAATGAGCAGTTCTTC. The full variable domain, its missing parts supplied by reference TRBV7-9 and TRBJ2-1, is DTGVSQNPRHKITKRGQNVTFRCDPISEHNRLYWYRQTLGQGPEFLTYFQNEAQLEKSRLLSDRFSAERPKGSFSTLEIQRTEQGDSAMYLCASSSTRTGTHNEQFFGPGTRLTVL.

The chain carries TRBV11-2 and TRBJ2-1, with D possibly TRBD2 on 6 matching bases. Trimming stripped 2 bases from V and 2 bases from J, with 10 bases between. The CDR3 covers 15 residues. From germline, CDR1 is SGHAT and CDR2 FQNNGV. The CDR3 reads CASSLSGGTYNEQFF. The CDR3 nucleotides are TGTGCCAGCAGCTTAAGCGGAGGGACCTACAATGAGCAGTTCTTC.

The CDR3 DNA reads TGTGCCAGCAGTTTTGCTAGCGCCCGACCCTACGAGCAGTACTTC. Translated: CASSFASARPYEQYF. The rearrangement uses TRBV28 and TRBJ2-7; D is possibly TRBD2 (6 bases). The CDR3 sequence is 15 residues long. Trimming took off 3 bases at V and 2 bases at J, with 14 bases between the two ends. Germline assignment: CDR1 MDHEN and CDR2 SYDVKM.

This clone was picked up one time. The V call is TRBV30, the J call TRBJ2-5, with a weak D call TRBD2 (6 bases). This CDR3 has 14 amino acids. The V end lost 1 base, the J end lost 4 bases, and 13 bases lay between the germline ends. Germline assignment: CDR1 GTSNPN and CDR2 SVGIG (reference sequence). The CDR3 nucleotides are TGTGCCTGGAGTGATGGGGGAGCGGGAGAGACCCAGTACTTC. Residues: CAWSDGGAGETQYF.

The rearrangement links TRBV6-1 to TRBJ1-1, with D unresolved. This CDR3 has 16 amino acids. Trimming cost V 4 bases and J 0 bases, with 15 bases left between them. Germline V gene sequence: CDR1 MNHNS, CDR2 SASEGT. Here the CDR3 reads CASSAEFGRLNTEAFF. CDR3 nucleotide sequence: TGTGCCAGCAGTGCCGAGTTTGGCAGGCTGAACACTGAAGCTTTCTTT.

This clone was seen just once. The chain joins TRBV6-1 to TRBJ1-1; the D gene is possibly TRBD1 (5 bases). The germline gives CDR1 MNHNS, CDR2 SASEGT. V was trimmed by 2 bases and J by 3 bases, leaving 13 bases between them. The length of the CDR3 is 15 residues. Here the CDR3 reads CASSEFGGWDTEAFF. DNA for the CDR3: TGTGCCAGCAGTGAATTTGGGGGGTGGGACACTGAAGCTTTCTTT.

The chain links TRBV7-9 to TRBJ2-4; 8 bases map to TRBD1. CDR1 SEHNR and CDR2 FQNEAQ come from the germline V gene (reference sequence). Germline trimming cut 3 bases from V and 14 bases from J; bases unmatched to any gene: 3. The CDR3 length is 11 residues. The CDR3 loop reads CASSFGQGKYF. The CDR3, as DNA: TGTGCCAGCAGCTTCGGACAGGGAAAGTACTTC.

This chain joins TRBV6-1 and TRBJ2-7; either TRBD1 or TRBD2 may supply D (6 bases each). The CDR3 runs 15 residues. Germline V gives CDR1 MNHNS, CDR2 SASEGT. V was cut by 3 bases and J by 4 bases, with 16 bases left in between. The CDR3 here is CASSEGLTRGYEQYF. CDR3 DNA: TGTGCCAGCAGTGAGGGACTCACTAGGGGGTACGAGCAGTACTTC.

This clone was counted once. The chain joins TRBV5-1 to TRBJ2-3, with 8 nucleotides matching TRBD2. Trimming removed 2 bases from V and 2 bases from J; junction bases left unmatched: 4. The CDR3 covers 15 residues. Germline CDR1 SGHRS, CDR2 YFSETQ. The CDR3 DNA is TGCGCCAGCAGCTTTAGAGCGGGAGTCACAGATACGCAGTATTTT. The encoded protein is CASSFRAGVTDTQYF.

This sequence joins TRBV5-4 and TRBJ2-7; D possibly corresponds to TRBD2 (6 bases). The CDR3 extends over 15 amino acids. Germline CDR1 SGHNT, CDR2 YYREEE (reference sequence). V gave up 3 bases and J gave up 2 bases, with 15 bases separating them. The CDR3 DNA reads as TGTGCCAGCAGCTCCGACGGGACTTCACCCTACGAGCAGTACTTC. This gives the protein CASSSDGTSPYEQYF.

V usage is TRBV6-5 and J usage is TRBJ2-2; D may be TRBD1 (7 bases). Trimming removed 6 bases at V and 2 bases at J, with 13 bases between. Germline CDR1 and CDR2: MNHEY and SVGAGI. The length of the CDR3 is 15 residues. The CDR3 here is CASRRQGGNTGELFF. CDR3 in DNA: TGTGCCAGCAGGCGACAGGGAGGCAACACCGGGGAGCTGTTTTTT.

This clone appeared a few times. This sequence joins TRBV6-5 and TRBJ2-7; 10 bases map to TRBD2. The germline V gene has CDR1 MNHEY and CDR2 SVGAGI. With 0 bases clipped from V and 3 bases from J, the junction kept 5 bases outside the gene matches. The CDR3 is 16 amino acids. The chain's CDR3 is CASSYSSLAGVYEQYF. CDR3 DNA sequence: TGTGCCAGCAGTTACTCGTCCCTAGCGGGGGTCTACGAGCAGTACTTC.

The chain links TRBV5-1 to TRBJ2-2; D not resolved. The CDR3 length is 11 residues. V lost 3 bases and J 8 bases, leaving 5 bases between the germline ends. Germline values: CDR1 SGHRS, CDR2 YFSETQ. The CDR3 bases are TGCGCCAGCAGCTCCTTGGGGGAGCTGTTTTTT. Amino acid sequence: CASSSLGELFF.

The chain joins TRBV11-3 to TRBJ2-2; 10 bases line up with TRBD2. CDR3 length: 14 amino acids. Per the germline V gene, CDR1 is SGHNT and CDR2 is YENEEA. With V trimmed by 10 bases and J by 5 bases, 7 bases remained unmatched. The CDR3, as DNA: TGTGCCACCGGAGCGGGAGGGCCTACCGGGGAGCTGTTTTTT. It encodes CATGAGGPTGELFF.

The CDR3 coding sequence is TGTGCCAGCAGCGACGTCACTAGCGGGGAGACCCAGTACTTC. As protein: CASSDVTSGETQYF. The chain links TRBV2 to TRBJ2-5, with TRBD2 matching over 9 bases. Trimming took 6 bases from V and 5 from J; bases not matched to a gene: 7. Per germline, CDR1 SNHLY and CDR2 FYNNEI. CDR3 length equals 14 residues.

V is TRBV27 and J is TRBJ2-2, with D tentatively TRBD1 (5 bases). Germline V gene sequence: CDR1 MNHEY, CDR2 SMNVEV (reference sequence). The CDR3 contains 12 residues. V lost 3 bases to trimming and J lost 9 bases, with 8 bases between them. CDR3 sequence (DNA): TGTGCCAGCAGTTTGGGGCACCGGGAGCTGTTTTTT. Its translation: CASSLGHRELFF.

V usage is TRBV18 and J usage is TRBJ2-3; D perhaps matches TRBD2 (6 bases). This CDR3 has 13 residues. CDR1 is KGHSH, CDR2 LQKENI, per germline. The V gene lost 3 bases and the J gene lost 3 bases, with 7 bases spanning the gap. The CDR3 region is CASSPDYTDTQYF. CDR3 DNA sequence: TGTGCCAGCTCACCGGACTATACAGATACGCAGTATTTT.

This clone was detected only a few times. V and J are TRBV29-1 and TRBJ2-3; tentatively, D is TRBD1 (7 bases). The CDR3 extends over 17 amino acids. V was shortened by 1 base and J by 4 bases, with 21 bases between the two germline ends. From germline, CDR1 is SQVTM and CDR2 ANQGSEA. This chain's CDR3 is CSVEGQGGNRRADTQYF. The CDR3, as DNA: TGCAGCGTTGAAGGGCAGGGGGGAAACCGGAGGGCAGATACGCAGTATTTT.

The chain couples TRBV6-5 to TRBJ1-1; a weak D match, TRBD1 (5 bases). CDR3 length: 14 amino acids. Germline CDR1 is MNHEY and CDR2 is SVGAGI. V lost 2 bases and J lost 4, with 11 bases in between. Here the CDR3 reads CASSYGGGGTEAFF. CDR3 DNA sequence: TGTGCCAGCAGTTACGGGGGGGGAGGCACTGAAGCTTTCTTT.

In nucleotides, the CDR3 is TGTGCCAGCAGCTTAGTGGACTACGAGCAGTACTTC. This encodes CASSLVDYEQYF. This rearrangement joins TRBV7-9 to TRBJ2-7; D not resolved. CDR3 length: 12 amino acids. With 1 base removed from V and 3 bases from J, the gap between germline ends came to 4 bases. The germline CDR1 and CDR2 sequences are SEHNR and FQNEAQ (reference sequence).

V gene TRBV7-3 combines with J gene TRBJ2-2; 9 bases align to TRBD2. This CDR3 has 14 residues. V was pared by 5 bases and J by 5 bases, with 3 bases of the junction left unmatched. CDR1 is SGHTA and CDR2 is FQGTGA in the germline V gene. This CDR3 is CASSLAGWTGELFF. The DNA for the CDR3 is TGTGCCAGCAGCCTAGCGGGATGGACCGGGGAGCTGTTTTTT.

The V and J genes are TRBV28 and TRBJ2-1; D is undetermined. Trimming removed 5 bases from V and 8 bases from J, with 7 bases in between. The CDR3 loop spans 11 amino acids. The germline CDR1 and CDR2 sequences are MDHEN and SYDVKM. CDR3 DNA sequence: TGTGCCAGCAGTCCCTCCCATGAGCAGTTCTTC. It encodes CASSPSHEQFF.